What follows describes a single T cell receptor (beta chain). What it binds is not known. This sample was taken from a study of cytomegalovirus exposure and HLA in healthy donors. Regarding the study as a whole: There were 150 or so TCR beta chains listed as cytomegalovirus-associated.

The CDR3 spans 15 residues. The V gene lost 4 bases and the J gene lost 2 bases, with 18 bases spanning the gap. CDR1 SQVTM and CDR2 ANQGSEA come from the germline V gene. The PCR employed 60 Vbeta primers together with 13 Jbeta primers. Here immunoSEQ multiplex PCR was the method, and the copy in TCRdb shows in-frame clones only, minus some. Among around 99,000 clones listed, around 77% were seen once. The chain has TRBV29-1 and TRBJ2-7, with a possible D match to TRBD1 (5 bases). The sample consisted of PBMCs. This clonotype originated in a man in his forties in good health and CMV-seronegative. CDR3 nucleotides: TGCAGCGTTGGGCAGGGTAAGGGCCACACCTACGAGCAGTACTTC. As protein: CSVGQGKGHTYEQYF.